The entry below gives a single T cell receptor (beta chain) sequence along with its context. Antigen unknown. V was clipped by 5 bases and J by 4 bases; unmatched bases: 4. CDR1 LNHDA and CDR2 SQIVND come from the germline V gene (reference sequence). The CDR3 has 14 amino acids. Patients having Susac syndrome satisfied recently defined diagnostic criteria for definite or probable disease. Negative isolation yielded the CD8+ and CD4+ T cells, while FACS enriched the TEMRA cells. RNA, at roughly 0.45 to 1 ug, was reverse transcribed with random hexamers. TCRdb reanalysed the immunoSEQ multiplex PCR reads using MiXCR and keeps one entry per CDR3 protein. The sample contains 75,000 to 100,000 distinct CDR3 sequences, around 94% of which appear only once. The data belong to a study of CD8 T cells in Susac syndrome. General study findings and limits: Maximal CD8+ clonal expansion in Susac was observed within TEMRA cells and among active patients.

Source material: CD8+ T cells from PBMCs. This chain uses TRBV19 with TRBJ2-3; 9 bases map to TRBD2. The source is a human donor with Susac syndrome. Here the CDR3 reads CASSGLAGPDTQYF. CDR3 bases: TGTGCCAGTAGTGGTCTAGCGGGACCAGATACGCAGTATTTT.